This TCR beta chain is from a study of beta chain features in type 1 diabetes. The investigators reverse transcribed all of the isolated RNA, so they sequenced expressed TCRB transcripts. The method was immunoSEQ multiplex PCR; TCRdb's version includes in-frame clones alone and lacks a portion of them. This table has hundreds of thousands of clones, over 25% appearing once. Germline V gene lookup returns CDR1 GTSNPN and CDR2 SVGIG (reference sequence). V lost 3 bases and J lost 5, with 10 bases in between. The CDR3 has 12 amino acids. The sequence was obtained from a man younger than 35 in good health. The chain carries TRBV30 and TRBJ2-5, with a weak D call TRBD1 (5 bases). Sequencing was carried out using naive CD4+ T cells from blood. CDR3 region: CAWSLSGETQYF. DNA for the CDR3: TGTGCCTGGAGCCTATCAGGGGAGACCCAGTACTTC.